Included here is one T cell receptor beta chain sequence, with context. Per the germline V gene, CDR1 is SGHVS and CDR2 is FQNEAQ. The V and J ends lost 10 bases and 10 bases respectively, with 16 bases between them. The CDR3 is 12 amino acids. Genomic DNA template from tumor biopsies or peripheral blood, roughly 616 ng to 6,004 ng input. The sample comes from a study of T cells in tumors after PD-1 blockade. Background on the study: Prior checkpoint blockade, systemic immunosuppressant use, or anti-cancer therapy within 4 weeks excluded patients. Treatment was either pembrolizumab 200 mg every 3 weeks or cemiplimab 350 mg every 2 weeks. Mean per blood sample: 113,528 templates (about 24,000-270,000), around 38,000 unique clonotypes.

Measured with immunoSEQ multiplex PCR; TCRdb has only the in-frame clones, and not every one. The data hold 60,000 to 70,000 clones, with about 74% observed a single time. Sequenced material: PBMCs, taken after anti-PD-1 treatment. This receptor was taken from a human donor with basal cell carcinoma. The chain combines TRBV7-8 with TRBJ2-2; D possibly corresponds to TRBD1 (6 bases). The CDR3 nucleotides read TGTGCCACCTCCCCCCAGGGGTTGGAGCTGTTTTTT. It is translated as CATSPQGLELFF.